Reported below is one T cell receptor beta chain. The Seattle site enrolled patients during active infection and followed them longitudinally. The data were obtained in a study of blood T cell repertoires in COVID-19. The wider study: Sites across the United States, Italy and Spain contributed samples from acute and convalescent COVID-19. In each case, the material was cDNA or gDNA derived from T cells, B-cell-depleted T cells, or PBMCs.

The CDR3 sequence is 14 residues long. Germline CDR1 and CDR2: SGHRS and YFSETQ. V was shortened by 1 base and J by 0 bases, with 8 bases between the two germline ends. Authors' data handling: Reference gene primer amplification gave estimated nucleated cell counts. Profiling relied on immunoSEQ multiplex PCR, and the TCRdb table lists in-frame clones only, not all of them. V, J and clone size derive from that table, while D and trimming were established from the DNA sequence. Seen here are about 360,000 clones, around 88% observed once, and the top ten hold roughly 7.2%. This clonotype was obtained from a woman aged 55-69 years with COVID-19, enrolled during active disease. The chain carries TRBV5-1 and TRBJ2-7; tentative D call: TRBD1 (6 bases). The sample comprised peripheral blood. CDR3 in DNA: TGCGCCAGCAGCTTGTACAGGGACTCCTACGAGCAGTACTTC. Translation gives CASSLYRDSYEQYF.